This TCR beta chain originates from a study of T cells in Graves' hyperthyroidism and ophthalmopathy. Cells are PBMCs isolated from 10 ml of fresh blood. The source material, RNA transcripts, was used to amplify TCR beta CDR3 regions. RT-PCR in the first round (using the HTBI primer set) targeted the TCR CDR3. TCRdb processed the multiplex PCR reads anew with MiXCR; each CDR3 protein has one entry. The table shows fewer than 900,000 distinct CDR3 sequences, with around 19% occurring only once. This clonotype was recorded at least ten times. The antigen remains undetermined. Findings and limits, study-wide: The model's output predicted ophthalmopathy at a median of roughly 6.9 months prior to onset. Most thyroid clonotypes expanded above 0.001 were also detected in blood.

This sequence originates from a woman aged 50 to 60 with Graves' hyperthyroidism that later progressed to Graves' ophthalmopathy. Sequenced input: blood.

In DNA form, the CDR3 reads TGTGCCAGCAGCTCCCGGACTAGCGGGGTGCGGGAGCAGTACTTC. This codes for CASSSRTSGVREQYF. V is TRBV11-2 and J is TRBJ2-7; 12 bases are a match to TRBD2. This CDR3 comprises 15 residues. J gave up 7 bases and V 4 bases, and 8 bases lay outside the gene matches. Looked up from germline, CDR1 is SGHAT and CDR2 is FQNNGV.